A single sample gave rise to the 25 T cell receptor beta chains below, sequenced in a study of Tregs in tolerant kidney transplant recipients. Libraries were prepared by immunoSEQ multiplex PCR; TCRdb keeps only in-frame clonotypes and omits some of them. This table holds 1,300 to 1,500 clones, around 43% found once. Their recognized antigens are unknown. Material: Tregs from blood grown in culture. These TCRs come from a human donor in good health.

This clone is judged large. This rearrangement joins TRBV4-2 to TRBJ1-2, with 8 bases fitting TRBD1. This CDR3 comprises 18 residues. V was pared by 0 bases and J by 7 bases, with 16 bases of the junction left unmatched. Germline CDR1 is LGHNA and CDR2 is YNFKEQ. CDR3 loop: CASSQDLRLETGDFGYTF. CDR3 sequence (DNA): TGTGCCAGCAGCCAAGATCTCCGGCTCGAGACAGGGGATTTTGGCTACACCTTC.

In its sample, this clone is medium-sized. This chain links TRBV11-3 with TRBJ2-1; TRBD2 matches at 15 bases. This CDR3 is 16 amino acids long. Losses at the gene ends were 7 bases for V and 9 bases for J; bases not matched to a gene: 10. The germline gives CDR1 SGHNT, CDR2 YENEEA. CDR3 in amino acids: CASKGAGGLAGGEQFF. In DNA form, the CDR3 reads TGTGCCAGCAAGGGGGCCGGGGGACTAGCGGGAGGTGAGCAGTTCTTC.

By its share, this clone is large (0.1 to 1%). The chain employs TRBV6-1 and TRBJ2-2; 7 bases align to TRBD2. There are 12 residues in the CDR3. The V gene end was trimmed by 10 bases and the J gene end by 7 bases; junction bases not matched to a gene: 6. The germline CDR1 and CDR2 sequences are MNHNS and SASEGT. The CDR3 DNA follows: TGTGCCACCCGACTAGCCGGCGGGGAGCTGTTTTTT. Protein sequence: CATRLAGGELFF.

By share, this clone counts as medium-sized. The chain is built from TRBV6-5 and TRBJ1-2; maybe TRBD1 (5 bases). The germline V gene has CDR1 MNHEY and CDR2 SVGAGI. CDR3 length: 13 amino acids. Trimming took off 8 bases at V and 3 bases at J, with 13 bases between the two ends. CDR3 in amino acids: CASHRGPDYGYTF. CDR3 nucleotide sequence: TGTGCCAGCCATAGGGGCCCTGACTATGGCTACACCTTC.

This chain joins TRBV7-2 and TRBJ2-1, with TRBD2 identical over 10 bases. The CDR3 runs to 18 residues. Germline lookup yields CDR1 SGHTA and CDR2 FQGNSA. Germline trimming cut 1 base from V and 5 bases from J; bases unmatched to any gene: 11. For the CDR3, the DNA is TGTGCCAGCAGCTTAGATCTAACTAGCGGGAAGAGGGACAATGAGCAGTTCTTC. Amino acid sequence: CASSLDLTSGKRDNEQFF.

This clone was counted between two and nine times. The CDR3 DNA sequence: TGTGCCACCCGACTAGCCGGCGGGGAGCTGTTTTTT. Protein product: CATRLAGGELFF. The chain employs TRBV10-3 and TRBJ2-2; 7 bases agree with TRBD2. The V and J ends lost 10 bases and 7 bases, in that order; junction bases with no gene match: 6. This CDR3 region has 12 residues. From germline, CDR1 is ENHRY and CDR2 SYGVKD.

This clone was counted a few times. The J gene is TRBJ2-2, the V gene TRBV5-1, with D possibly TRBD2 on 6 matching bases. The CDR3 runs 14 residues. The germline gives CDR1 SGHRS, CDR2 YFSETQ. Deletions cut 6 bases from V and 7 bases from J, with 16 bases between. The CDR3 region is CASTRLMGGGELFF. The CDR3 DNA sequence: TGCGCCAGCACCAGACTAATGGGAGGCGGGGAGCTGTTTTTT. Complete variable domain (other parts from reference TRBV5-1 and TRBJ2-2): KAGVTQTPRYLIKTRGQQVTLSCSPISGHRSVSWYQQTPGQGLQFLFEYFSETQRNKGNFPGRFSGRQFSNSRSEMNVSTLELGDSALYLCASTRLMGGGELFFGEGSRLTVL.

The chain employs TRBV7-6 and TRBJ2-1, with D possibly matching TRBD2 (5 bases). This CDR3 has 14 residues. V was trimmed by 3 bases and J by 5 bases, leaving 11 bases between them. The V gene's germline CDR1 is SGHVS and CDR2 FNYEAQ. The CDR3: CASSFGRGNNEQFF. The CDR3 region has the DNA TGTGCCAGCAGCTTTGGACGGGGAAACAATGAGCAGTTCTTC.

This clone is categorized as medium-sized (0.01 to 0.1%). In nucleotides, the CDR3 is TGCGCCAGCAGCTTGGCGGCACACCGCAGCTACGAGCAGTACTTC. Translated: CASSLAAHRSYEQYF. This sequence joins TRBV5-1 and TRBJ2-7, with D unresolved. Germline CDR1 reads SGHRS; CDR2 reads YFSETQ. This CDR3 comprises 15 residues. The V end lost 0 bases, the J end lost 3 bases, and 13 bases lay between the germline ends.

The chain employs TRBV6-5 and TRBJ2-7, with 7 bases matching TRBD2. The CDR3 runs 13 residues. The junction had 5 bases not matched to a gene; V was cut back by 6 bases and J by 3 bases. Per germline, CDR1 MNHEY and CDR2 SVGAGI. CDR3 sequence (DNA): TGTGCCAGCAGCTTGGGGGAGGGCTACGAGCAGTACTTC. Its translation: CASSLGEGYEQYF.

The chain combines TRBV27 with TRBJ2-7; TRBD1 is a possible D gene (6 bases). Trimming removed 6 bases from V and 2 bases from J, with 17 bases in between. This CDR3 spans 15 amino acids. CDR1 and CDR2 from the germline V gene are MNHEY and SMNVEV (reference sequence). This CDR3 is CASRTDRPVAYEQYF. The DNA for the CDR3 is TGTGCCAGCAGGACCGACAGGCCAGTGGCCTACGAGCAGTACTTC.

The chain employs TRBV5-6 and TRBJ2-7; D is perhaps TRBD1 (5 bases). CDR3 size: 13 residues. CDR1 is SGHDT and CDR2 is YYEEEE in the germline V gene. V was pared by 4 bases and J by 6 bases, with 14 bases between. In nucleotides, the CDR3 is TGTGCCAGCAGCCCAGGGTTGGTCGTCGAGCAGTACTTC. Translating gives CASSPGLVVEQYF.

The chain uses TRBV27 and TRBJ2-7, with D perhaps being TRBD1 or TRBD2 (5 bases each). The CDR3 spans 15 residues. V lost 6 bases to trimming and J lost 5 bases, with 20 bases between them. Germline V lookup: CDR1 MNHEY, CDR2 SMNVEV (reference sequence). Here the CDR3 reads CASSLGPRVGDEQYF. Here the CDR3 DNA reads TGTGCCAGCAGCTTGGGACCGAGAGTGGGCGACGAGCAGTACTTC.

The genes are TRBV11-1 and TRBJ2-7, with D possibly matching TRBD1 (5 bases). CDR1 SGHAT and CDR2 FQDESV come from the germline V gene (reference sequence). The CDR3 consists of 15 residues. V lost 5 bases to trimming and J lost 4 bases, with 18 bases between them. CDR3 nucleotides: TGTGCCAGCAGCGTAGGTCCAGGGCGTAGTTACGAGCAGTACTTC. Its translation: CASSVGPGRSYEQYF.

CDR3 residues: CASSYTVLGYGYTF. CDR3 DNA sequence: TGTGCCAGCAGTTACACCGTACTTGGATATGGCTACACCTTC. V usage is TRBV6-5 and J usage is TRBJ1-2; D gene ambiguous. Germline V gene lookup returns CDR1 MNHEY and CDR2 SVGAGI. The CDR3 runs 14 residues. V was trimmed by 2 bases and J by 5 bases, leaving 12 bases between them.

This clone was seen a handful of times. The chain employs TRBV5-1 and TRBJ2-7; 8 bases are shared with TRBD1. Germline CDR1 and CDR2: SGHRS and YFSETQ. V shed 4 bases and J 5 bases; nucleotides not matched to a gene: 8. The CDR3 sequence is 14 residues long. The CDR3 sequence is CASSQDRASNEQYF. CDR3 DNA: TGCGCCAGCAGCCAGGACAGGGCCTCGAACGAGCAGTACTTC.

This clone is classed as large. J is TRBJ2-7 and V is TRBV14; D is ambiguous. The germline V gene encodes CDR1 SGHDN and CDR2 FVKESK. This CDR3 region has 13 residues. V was clipped by 4 bases and J by 5 bases, with 12 bases between them. CDR3 in amino acids: CASSLRRAHEQYF. The CDR3 DNA reads as TGTGCCAGCAGCCTACGTCGAGCTCACGAGCAGTACTTC.

Notes on this clone: The junction does not match germline at one end; this may be a read error. The chain recombines TRBV6-6 with TRBJ2-3, with D possibly matching TRBD2 (5 bases). Germline loops: CDR1 MNHNY, CDR2 SVGAGI (reference sequence). The length of the CDR3 is 13 residues. The CDR3 spells CAISSGNTDTQYF. CDR3 coding DNA: TGTGCCATCAGTTCGGGGAACACAGATACGCAGTATTTT.

Turning to this clone: A junction boundary mismatches the germline segment, possibly from a read error. The gene calls are TRBV7-2 and TRBJ1-5, with D tentatively TRBD1 (6 bases). The CDR3 consists of 18 residues. CDR1 SGHTA and CDR2 FQGNSA come from the germline V gene. This CDR3 reads CARSLEGTRTVRNQPQHF. DNA of the CDR3: TGTGCCAGAAGCTTGGAAGGCACTCGGACAGTCCGGAATCAGCCCCAGCATTTT.

About this clone itself: A much larger clone is a single base away; this may be a read error. Other DNA sequences in the same sample also yield this CDR3. The J gene is TRBJ2-1, the V gene TRBV4-1, with 9 bases identical to TRBD2. Trimming at V came to 2 bases and at J to 0 bases, leaving 8 bases not matched to a gene. Germline assignment: CDR1 MGHRA and CDR2 YSYEKL. The CDR3 has 18 residues. The CDR3 bases are TGCGCCAGCAGCCAACCGCGGGGGGGGGCCAGCTCCTACAATGAGCAGTTCTTC. Translation: CASSQPRGGASSYNEQFF.

The DNA of the CDR3 is TGTGCCAGCAGCTTCCGAGCGGGGGCTTACTTC. Its protein product is CASSFRAGAYF. The chain links TRBV2 to TRBJ2-4; 8 bases fit TRBD2. The CDR3 consists of 11 residues. CDR1 is SNHLY and CDR2 is FYNNEI in the germline V gene. V shed 6 bases and J 16 bases; nucleotides not matched to a gene: 8.

There are a few counts of this clone. The chain joins TRBV6-6 to TRBJ2-5; no clear D. The germline V gene encodes CDR1 MNHNY and CDR2 SVGAGI (reference sequence). This CDR3 region has 14 residues. Trimming took off 2 bases at V and 5 bases at J, with 12 bases between the two ends. CDR3 sequence (DNA): TGTGCCAGCAGTTACGATTATACCCCCGAGACCCAGTACTTC. Its translation is CASSYDYTPETQYF.

The J gene is TRBJ2-7, the V gene TRBV10-3, with D possibly called TRBD1 or TRBD2 (5 bases each). Germline V gene sequence: CDR1 ENHRY, CDR2 SYGVKD. The ends were cut back, 9 bases at V and 2 bases at J, with 11 bases in the middle. The CDR3 runs to 12 residues. CDR3 protein: CAMGDGAYEQYF. CDR3 bases: TGTGCCATGGGGGACGGGGCCTACGAGCAGTACTTC.

The chain uses TRBV7-2 and TRBJ1-2; D is possibly TRBD1 (5 bases). The ends were cut back, 1 base at V and 5 bases at J, with 14 bases in the middle. The CDR3 covers 15 residues. Germline loops: CDR1 SGHTA, CDR2 FQGNSA. CDR3 in amino acids: CASSLGPGGSYGYTF. CDR3 nucleotide sequence: TGTGCCAGCAGCTTAGGTCCCGGGGGATCGTATGGCTACACCTTC.

The chain is built from TRBV7-3 and TRBJ2-7; 8 bases agree with TRBD2. This CDR3 is built from 14 residues. With V trimmed by 2 bases and J by 6 bases, 6 bases remained unmatched. Germline V gives CDR1 SGHTA, CDR2 FQGTGA. DNA of the CDR3: TGTGCCAGCAGCTTACGCGGGGGGCCCGGCGAGCAGTACTTC. Translated: CASSLRGGPGEQYF.